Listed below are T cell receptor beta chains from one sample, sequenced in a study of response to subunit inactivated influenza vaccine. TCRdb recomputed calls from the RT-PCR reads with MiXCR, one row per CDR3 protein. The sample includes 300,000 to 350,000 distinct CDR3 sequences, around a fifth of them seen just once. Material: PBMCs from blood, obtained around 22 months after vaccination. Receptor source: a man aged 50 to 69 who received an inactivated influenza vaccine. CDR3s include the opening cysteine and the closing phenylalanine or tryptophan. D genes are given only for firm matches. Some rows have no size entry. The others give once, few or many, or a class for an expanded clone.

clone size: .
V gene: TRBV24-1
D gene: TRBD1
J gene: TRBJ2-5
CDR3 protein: CATSDQSGTGLETQYF
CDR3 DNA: TGTGCCACCAGTGACCAGTCCGGGACAGGGCTAGAGACCCAGTACTTC

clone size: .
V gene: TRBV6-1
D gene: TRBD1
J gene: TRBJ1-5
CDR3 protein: CASRTGFSNQPQHF
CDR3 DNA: TGTGCCAGCAGGACAGGGTTTAGCAATCAGCCCCAGCATTTT

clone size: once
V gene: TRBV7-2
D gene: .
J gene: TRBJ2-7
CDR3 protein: CASSLGTEYEQYF
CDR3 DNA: TGTGCCAGCAGCTTAGGCACCGAATACGAGCAGTACTTC

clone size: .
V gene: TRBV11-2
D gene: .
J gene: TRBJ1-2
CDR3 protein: CASSLGSGGQGYGYTF
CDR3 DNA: TGTGCCAGCAGCTTGGGTAGTGGGGGGCAGGGATATGGCTACACCTTC

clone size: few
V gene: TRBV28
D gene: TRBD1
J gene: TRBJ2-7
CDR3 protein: CASRTDRSSYEQYF
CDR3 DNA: TGTGCCAGCAGAACGGACAGGAGCTCCTACGAGCAGTACTTC

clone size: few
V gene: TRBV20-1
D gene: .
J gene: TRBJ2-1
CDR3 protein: CSARRRSSYNEQFF
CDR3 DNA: TGCAGTGCTAGAAGGAGGTCCTCCTACAATGAGCAGTTCTTC

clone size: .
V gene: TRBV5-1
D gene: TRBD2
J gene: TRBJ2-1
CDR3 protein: CASSQAPAGVFNEQFF
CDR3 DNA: TGCGCCAGCAGCCAAGCGCCAGCGGGAGTATTTAATGAGCAGTTCTTC

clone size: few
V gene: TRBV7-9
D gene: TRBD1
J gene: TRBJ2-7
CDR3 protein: CASSSPGQGSYEQYF
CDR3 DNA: TGTGCCAGCAGCTCACCGGGACAGGGCTCCTACGAGCAGTACTTC

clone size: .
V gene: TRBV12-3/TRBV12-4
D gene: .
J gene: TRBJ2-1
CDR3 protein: CASSLTQRMHNEQFF
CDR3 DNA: TGTGCCAGCAGTTTAACCCAGCGGATGCACAATGAGCAGTTCTTC

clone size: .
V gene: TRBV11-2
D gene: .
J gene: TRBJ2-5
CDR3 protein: CASSLGLVTQYF
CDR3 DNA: TGTGCCAGCAGCTTAGGCCTGGTGACCCAGTACTTC

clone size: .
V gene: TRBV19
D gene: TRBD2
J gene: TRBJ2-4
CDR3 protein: CASSIDLLAGTQNIQYF
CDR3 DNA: TGTGCCAGTAGTATAGATTTGCTAGCGGGGACCCAAAACATTCAGTACTTC

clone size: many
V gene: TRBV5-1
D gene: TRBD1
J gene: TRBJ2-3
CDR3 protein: CASSPGQSTDTQYF
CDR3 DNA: TGTGCCAGCAGCCCGGGACAGAGCACAGATACGCAGTATTTT

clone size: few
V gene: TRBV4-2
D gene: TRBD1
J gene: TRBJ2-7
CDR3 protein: CASSHSGTGVDEQYF
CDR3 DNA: TGTGCCAGCAGCCATTCCGGGACAGGGGTAGACGAGCAGTACTTC

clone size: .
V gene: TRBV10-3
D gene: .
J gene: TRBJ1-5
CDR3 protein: CAISESTTTNQPQHF
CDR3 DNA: TGTGCCATCAGTGAGTCCACGACAACCAATCAGCCCCAGCATTTT

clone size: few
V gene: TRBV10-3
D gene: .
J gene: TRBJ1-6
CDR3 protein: CAIADGQRNSPLHF
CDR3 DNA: TGTGCCATCGCCGACGGACAGCGGAATTCACCCCTCCACTTT

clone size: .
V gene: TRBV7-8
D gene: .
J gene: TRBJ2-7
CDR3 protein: CASSLSGDEQYF
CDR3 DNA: TGTGCCAGCAGCTTATCAGGGGACGAGCAGTACTTC

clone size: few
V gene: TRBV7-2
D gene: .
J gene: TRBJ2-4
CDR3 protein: CASSPQGEGIQYF
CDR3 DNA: TGTGCCAGCAGCCCCCAAGGCGAGGGCATTCAGTACTTC

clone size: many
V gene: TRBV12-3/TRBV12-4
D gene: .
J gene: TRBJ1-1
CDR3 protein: CASSFGEEAFF
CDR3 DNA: TGTGCCAGCAGTTTTGGTGAGGAAGCTTTCTTT

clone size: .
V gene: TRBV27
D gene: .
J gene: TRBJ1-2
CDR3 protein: CASSSHNSYGYTF
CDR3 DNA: TGTGCCAGCAGTTCTCATAACAGCTATGGCTACACCTTC

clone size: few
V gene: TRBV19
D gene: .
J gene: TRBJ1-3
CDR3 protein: CASRHSKWGDSGNTIYF
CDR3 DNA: TGTGCCAGTAGGCACTCGAAATGGGGGGACTCTGGAAACACCATATATTTT

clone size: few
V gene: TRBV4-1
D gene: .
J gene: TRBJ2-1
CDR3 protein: CASSQGQTSYNEQFF
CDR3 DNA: TGCGCCAGCAGCCAAGGGCAGACCTCCTACAATGAGCAGTTCTTC

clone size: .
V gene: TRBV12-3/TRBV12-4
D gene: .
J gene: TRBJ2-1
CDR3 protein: CASSLVESKGTNEQFF
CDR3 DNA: TGTGCCAGCAGTTTAGTTGAAAGTAAGGGAACCAATGAGCAGTTCTTC